Listed here are 18 T cell receptor beta chains from one sample, sequenced in a study of technical replicates of blood from a few donors. Assay: immunoSEQ multiplex PCR; the TCRdb copy retains only in-frame clones and omits some. The sample records roughly 70,000 clones, under 98% being singletons. The sample consisted of T cells isolated from PBMCs. The receptors derive from a human donor in good health.

The rearrangement links TRBV5-1 to TRBJ1-1; D gene ambiguous. This CDR3 comprises 15 residues. Germline CDR1 and CDR2: SGHRS and YFSETQ. Trimming took off 5 bases at V and 4 bases at J, with 18 bases between the two ends. The CDR3 DNA sequence: TGCGCCAGCAGTCCACGAGACATGGCGGGCACTGAAGCTTTCTTT. Translating gives CASSPRDMAGTEAFF. Filled out from reference TRBV5-1 and TRBJ1-1, the complete variable domain reads KAGVTQTPRYLIKTRGQQVTLSCSPISGHRSVSWYQQTPGQGLQFLFEYFSETQRNKGNFPGRFSGRQFSNSRSEMNVSTLELGDSALYLCASSPRDMAGTEAFFGQGTRLTVV.

V gene TRBV5-1 combines with J gene TRBJ2-5, with D unresolved. The CDR3 runs to 14 residues. V lost 0 bases to trimming and J lost 5 bases, with 11 bases between them. Germline V gene sequence: CDR1 SGHRS, CDR2 YFSETQ. The CDR3 DNA is TGCGCCAGCAGCTTGGCCTTGTCAGGCGAGACCCAGTACTTC. It yields the protein CASSLALSGETQYF.

J is TRBJ2-6 and V is TRBV11-3; TRBD1 agrees at 10 bases. J gave up 2 bases and V 0 bases, and 7 bases lay outside the gene matches. CDR3 length equals 19 residues. CDR1 SGHNT and CDR2 YENEEA come from the germline V gene. As DNA, the CDR3 is TGTGCCAGCAGCTTAGATCTAGGACAGGGGGTCCCTGGGGCCAACGTCCTGACTTTC. Protein product: CASSLDLGQGVPGANVLTF.

To note about this clone: Mismatch with germline at one junction end may stem from a read error. The V call is TRBV6-5, the J call TRBJ2-5, with 7 bases that match TRBD1. CDR1 MNHEY and CDR2 SVGAGI come from the germline V gene. The CDR3 has 13 residues. CDR3 in DNA: TGTGCCGGCAGGATCAGGGGGAGCGAGACCCAGTACTTC. Residues: CAGRIRGSETQYF.

The chain joins TRBV19 to TRBJ1-1, with a weak D call TRBD1 (6 bases). The germline V and J ends were trimmed by 9 bases and 7 bases, with 18 bases remaining between them. Germline CDR1 reads LNHDA; CDR2 reads SQIVND (reference sequence). The CDR3 has 13 amino acids. In nucleotides, the CDR3 is TGTGCCAGCCGAGCCCTACAGGGTCTTGAAGCTTTCTTT. Its translation: CASRALQGLEAFF.

This chain connects TRBV19 to TRBJ2-1, with 9 positions matching TRBD2. Germline V gene data show CDR1 as LNHDA and CDR2 as SQIVND (reference sequence). This CDR3 comprises 16 residues. The V segment lost 7 bases and the J segment 8 bases; nucleotides outside the gene matches: 15. The CDR3 nucleotides are TGTGCCAGTACTAGCGGGGCCCGAAGGGTTGTGGATGAGCAGTTCTTC. This codes for CASTSGARRVVDEQFF.

V is TRBV4-3 and J is TRBJ2-7; 7 positions agree with TRBD1. With 1 base clipped from V and 4 bases from J, the junction kept 1 base outside the gene matches. This CDR3 spans 13 amino acids. CDR1 LGHNA and CDR2 YSLEER come from the germline V gene. CDR3 nucleotides: TGCGCCAGCAGCCAAGGGGGACAGTACGAGCAGTACTTC. It encodes CASSQGGQYEQYF.

This chain links TRBV5-6 with TRBJ1-1, with TRBD1 identical over 7 bases. The germline V gene encodes CDR1 SGHDT and CDR2 YYEEEE. The length of the CDR3 is 17 residues. With V trimmed by 4 bases and J by 1 base, 13 bases remained unmatched. The CDR3 loop is CASSQTKGQNSNTEAFF. The CDR3 DNA is TGTGCCAGCAGCCAAACTAAGGGACAGAATTCGAACACTGAAGCTTTCTTT.

V usage is TRBV4-3 and J usage is TRBJ2-1, with TRBD2 matching over 9 bases. CDR1 and CDR2 from the germline V gene are LGHNA and YSLEER. The J segment lost 7 bases and the V segment lost 3 bases, leaving 4 bases of the junction unmatched. The CDR3 is 14 amino acids. The CDR3: CASSHLSGSNEQFF. The CDR3 DNA follows: TGCGCCAGCAGCCATCTTAGCGGGAGTAATGAGCAGTTCTTC.

The chain uses TRBV19 and TRBJ2-7; D might be TRBD2 (5 bases). The CDR3 runs to 12 residues. Germline V gene data show CDR1 as LNHDA and CDR2 as SQIVND (reference sequence). The V and J ends lost 8 bases and 3 bases respectively, with 11 bases between them. CDR3 protein: CASCGRDYEQYF. For the CDR3, the DNA is TGTGCCAGTTGCGGACGGGACTACGAGCAGTACTTC. The full variable domain, in which reference TRBV19 and TRBJ2-7 provide the parts outside the CDR3, is DGGITQSPKYLFRKEGQNVTLSCEQNLNHDAMYWYRQDPGQGLRLIYYSQIVNDFQKGDIAEGYSVSREKKESFPLTVTSAQKNPTAFYLCASCGRDYEQYFGPGTRLTVT.

The chain joins TRBV19 to TRBJ1-4, with D possibly matching TRBD1 (5 bases). This CDR3 has 14 residues. The germline V and J ends were trimmed by 1 base and 3 bases, with 6 bases remaining between them. CDR1 and CDR2 (germline): LNHDA, SQIVND (reference sequence). CDR3 amino acids: CASSIGQSNEKLFF. The CDR3 nucleotides read TGTGCCAGTAGTATAGGACAGTCTAATGAAAAACTGTTTTTT.

This rearrangement joins TRBV7-6 to TRBJ2-2; 7 nucleotides match TRBD1. The CDR3 spans 14 residues. Germline assignment: CDR1 SGHVS and CDR2 FNYEAQ. J was trimmed by 6 bases and V by 1 base; bases with no gene match: 2. The CDR3 region has the DNA TGTGCCAGCAGCTTAGTACAGGGGCCCGGGGAGCTGTTTTTT. It encodes CASSLVQGPGELFF.

The V call is TRBV6-5, the J call TRBJ1-1; TRBD1 matches at 9 bases. Germline lookup yields CDR1 MNHEY and CDR2 SVGAGI. V trimming: 4 bases; J trimming: 2 bases; junction bases outside the gene matches: 2. CDR3 length: 14 amino acids. The CDR3: CASSSGQGNTEAFF. The CDR3 DNA sequence: TGTGCCAGCAGTTCGGGACAGGGCAACACTGAAGCTTTCTTT.

This clone was recorded a few times. V gene TRBV7-2 combines with J gene TRBJ1-1; possible D gene TRBD1, 6 bases. CDR3 size: 16 residues. The ends were cut back, 6 bases at V and 5 bases at J, with 22 bases in the middle. Germline values: CDR1 SGHTA, CDR2 FQGNSA. CDR3 DNA: TGTGCCAGCAGTTTTCGGGGCGGGGGGCTGGTTACTGAAGCTTTCTTT. This codes for CASSFRGGGLVTEAFF.

V gene TRBV5-4 combines with J gene TRBJ2-3, with 11 bases aligning to TRBD2. The germline CDR1 and CDR2 sequences are SGHNT and YYREEE (reference sequence). V was pared by 4 bases and J by 4 bases, with 8 bases of the junction left unmatched. The CDR3 contains 16 residues. The CDR3 DNA follows: TGTGCCAGCAGCGCCGAACTAGCGGGAGTACCAGATACGCAGTATTTT. Translated: CASSAELAGVPDTQYF.

The rearrangement uses TRBV5-1 and TRBJ1-5, with 7 bases lining up with TRBD1. The CDR3 is 14 amino acids. In germline, CDR1 is SGHRS, CDR2 YFSETQ. Losses at the gene ends were 2 bases for V and 2 bases for J; bases not matched to a gene: 1. In nucleotides, the CDR3 is TGCGCCAGCAGCTTTGGACAGGGCAATCAGCCCCAGCATTTT. Translating gives CASSFGQGNQPQHF.

The rearrangement links TRBV10-2 to TRBJ1-1; D may be TRBD1 (6 bases). V was trimmed by 6 bases and J by 7 bases, leaving 15 bases between them. CDR3 length: 13 amino acids. Germline CDR1 WSHSY, CDR2 SAAADI. The CDR3: CASSATGINEAFF. The CDR3 DNA is TGCGCCAGCAGCGCTACAGGGATTAATGAAGCTTTCTTT.

The J gene is TRBJ2-2, the V gene TRBV25-1; 8 positions match TRBD1. The CDR3 is made up of 16 amino acids. Germline CDR1 and CDR2: MGHDK and SYGVNS. J was trimmed by 5 bases and V by 4 bases; bases with no gene match: 9. CDR3 loop: CASSVLGQGMTGELFF. In DNA, the CDR3 is TGTGCCAGCAGTGTTCTCGGACAGGGTATGACCGGGGAGCTGTTTTTT.